A selection of T cell receptor beta chains follows, all from one sample in a study of T-cell memory formation after mild COVID-19. Via MiXCR, TCRdb re-called the 5' RACE reads, giving one row per CDR3 protein. In the table there are just under 50,000 distinct CDR3 sequences, 9% to 15% of which are singletons. Sequenced sample: PBMCs or a T cell subset sorted from them (not recorded which). These receptors came from a man aged 18 to 30 who had mild COVID-19 (a few samples of this study predate the infection). Cell type and time point are not known. CDR3s leave out the opening cysteine and the closing phenylalanine or tryptophan.

j_call,v_call,cdr3_length,cdr3_aa
TRBJ2-1,TRBV9,12,ASSPQTGYNEQF
TRBJ1-1,TRBV4-3,14,ASSQDLRQGGTEAF
TRBJ1-4,TRBV29-1,12,SVAPGATNEKLF
TRBJ2-3,TRBV24-1,12,ATKNSGGTDTQY
TRBJ2-7,TRBV5-1,12,ASSLEPRTYEQY
TRBJ1-4,TRBV6-1,12,ASSPDRETGKLF
TRBJ1-1,TRBV6-6,11,ASSGPTGEEAF
TRBJ2-3,TRBV20-1,13,SATPAASGADTQY
TRBJ2-1,TRBV10-3,14,AIAGSDQRGNDEQF
TRBJ1-1,TRBV7-2,12,ASSIKVGNTEAF
TRBJ2-5,TRBV7-9,14,ASMAGERGDRETQY
TRBJ2-3,TRBV20-1,13,SAGTVLLSTDTQY
TRBJ2-6,TRBV6-2/TRBV6-3,13,ASSDIFSGANVLT
TRBJ1-2,TRBV29-1,9,SADRDYGYT
TRBJ2-5,TRBV5-1,11,ASSLTNQETQY
TRBJ2-5,TRBV2,12,ASSGVSGGETQY
TRBJ2-7,TRBV20-1,11,SARDPGSYEQY
TRBJ2-3,TRBV11-2,14,ASSRGADTLTDTQY
TRBJ2-1,TRBV20-1,12,SARKGAGGREQF
TRBJ2-3,TRBV28,14,ASSSGGTISTDTQY
TRBJ2-1,TRBV5-1,10,ASSTDRVGQF
TRBJ1-6,TRBV21-1,12,ASSKLQGNSPLH
TRBJ1-1,TRBV27,13,ASSLHVGANTEAF
TRBJ2-1,TRBV7-9,13,ASTGAGGYGNEQF
TRBJ1-2,TRBV4-1,13,ASSQETAVYWGYT
TRBJ2-1,TRBV6-2/TRBV6-3,9,ASTLASEQF
TRBJ2-2,TRBV6-5,14,ASSLGLAGRTGELF
TRBJ2-5,TRBV9,11,ASSVLPMETQY